Only a few counts were recorded for the clone carrying this T cell receptor beta chain. Those enrolled in Seattle joined during active infection and were followed longitudinally afterward. The data stem from a study of blood T cell repertoires in COVID-19. On the study more broadly: Nucleic acid was either cDNA or gDNA, and it came from T cells, B-cell-depleted T cells, or PBMCs.

Clones were read by immunoSEQ multiplex PCR, and TCRdb kept only the in-frame ones, dropping some. Of about 300,000 clones in the sample, roughly nine tenths were seen once. Germline V gene sequence: CDR1 SGHNT, CDR2 YYREEE (reference sequence). CDR3 size: 16 residues. After removal of 2 bases from V and 2 bases from J, the junction contained 6 bases not matched to a gene. The source material was peripheral blood. The source of this sequence is a woman aged 30 to 39 with COVID-19, enrolled during active disease. This chain joins TRBV5-4 and TRBJ2-7; TRBD1 matches at 11 bases. The CDR3: CASSFNKGQGAYEQYV. CDR3 coding DNA: TGTGCCAGCAGCTTCAATAAGGGACAGGGGGCCTACGAGCAGTACGTC.